Shown below are 19 T cell receptor beta chains from a single sample sequenced in a study of cytomegalovirus exposure and HLA in healthy donors (dated by TCRdb to 2016 to 2017). The library was built by means of the immunoSEQ multiplex PCR assay. A mixture of 60 forward primers for TCR Vbeta segments and 13 reverse primers for TCR Jbeta segments was used in the multiplex PCR. TCRdb took this table from immuneACCESS and kept in-frame rearrangements with V and J called. Such tables lack part of the clones; where checked against another copy, unresolved V genes explain under half of the gap, and the rest is unexplained. This sample lists 150,000 to 200,000 clones; about 75% were detected once. Approximately 11% of the sample is taken by the ten largest. Sample: PBMCs. All receptors derive from a man aged 18 to 30 in good health and CMV-seropositive.

In this sample, this clone turned up once. The V call is TRBV27, the J call TRBJ2-5; TRBD2 matches 12 bases. The CDR3 totals 15 residues. Germline CDR1 and CDR2: MNHEY and SMNVEV (reference sequence). V was clipped by 6 bases and J by 5 bases; unmatched bases: 7. For the CDR3, the DNA is TGTGCCAGCAGGCAGACTAGCGGGAGAGGCGAGACCCAGTACTTC. Its protein is CASRQTSGRGETQYF.

The rearrangement uses TRBV5-4 and TRBJ2-7; 11 nucleotides agree with TRBD2. This CDR3 comprises 18 residues. The V segment lost 3 bases and the J segment 0 bases; nucleotides outside the gene matches: 11. CDR1 is SGHNT, CDR2 YYREEE, per germline (reference sequence). Here the CDR3 reads CASSSTWGLAVSSYEQYF. As DNA, the CDR3 is TGTGCCAGCAGCTCAACTTGGGGACTAGCGGTGAGCTCCTACGAGCAGTACTTC.

The chain carries TRBV5-8 and TRBJ2-7, with a tentative D call TRBD2 (7 bases). This CDR3 has 17 residues. CDR1 and CDR2 (germline): SGHTS, YDEGEE. V was clipped by 2 bases and J by 6 bases, with 24 bases between them. In nucleotides, the CDR3 is TGTGCCAGCAGCTTTTTTATTGGAGGACTAGAACAGGGCGAGCAGTACTTC. Its translation: CASSFFIGGLEQGEQYF.

This clone was picked up a small number of times. The J gene is TRBJ1-1, the V gene TRBV2; 7 bases are a match to TRBD1. V dropped 10 bases and J dropped 3; count of bases not matched to a gene: 5. Looked up from germline, CDR1 is SNHLY and CDR2 is FYNNEI. The CDR3 is 12 residues long. The CDR3 region is CATTTGDTEAFF. In nucleotides, the CDR3 is TGTGCCACCACAACAGGGGACACTGAAGCTTTCTTT.

The CDR3 sequence is CASSQALPGQRNTEAFF. CDR3 nucleotide sequence: TGCGCCAGCAGCCAAGCACTGCCGGGACAGAGGAACACTGAAGCTTTCTTT. The chain carries TRBV4-1 and TRBJ1-1; 7 bases agree with TRBD1. This CDR3 has 17 residues. Germline CDR1 and CDR2: MGHRA and YSYEKL. Germline trimming cut 1 base from V and 1 base from J; bases unmatched to any gene: 9.

J is TRBJ2-3 and V is TRBV4-1; a possible D gene is TRBD2 (6 bases). Germline lookup yields CDR1 MGHRA and CDR2 YSYEKL. The CDR3 loop spans 14 amino acids. The V end lost 5 bases, the J end lost 4 bases, and 13 bases lay between the germline ends. The CDR3 reads CASSREGGADTQYF. The DNA of the CDR3 is TGCGCCAGCAGCAGAGAAGGCGGGGCAGATACGCAGTATTTT.

This clone appeared a few times. V usage is TRBV7-2 and J usage is TRBJ2-5; 14 bases agree with TRBD2. The germline gives CDR1 SGHTA, CDR2 FQGNSA. The CDR3 is made up of 18 amino acids. V gave up 5 bases and J gave up 3 bases; unmatched junction bases: 11. For the CDR3, the DNA is TGTGCCAGCAGCCAGGGACTAGCGGGAGTCGGGGGCAAAGAGACCCAGTACTTC. Amino acids: CASSQGLAGVGGKETQYF.

The chain couples TRBV20-1 to TRBJ1-1; 7 nucleotides match TRBD1. V trimming: 5 bases; J trimming: 5 bases; junction bases outside the gene matches: 2. The CDR3 runs 11 residues. Germline CDR1 is DFQATT and CDR2 is SNEGSKA (reference sequence). CDR3 sequence (DNA): TGCAGTGCTGACAGGGTGACTGAAGCTTTCTTT. It specifies CSADRVTEAFF.

This rearrangement joins TRBV5-6 to TRBJ2-7; no definite D call. The germline V gene has CDR1 SGHDT and CDR2 YYEEEE. The CDR3 sequence is 14 residues long. The V end was cut by 0 bases, the J end by 0 bases, with 7 bases between. CDR3 sequence (DNA): TGTGCCAGCAGCTTGGGAGGATACTCCTACGAGCAGTACTTC. It codes for CASSLGGYSYEQYF.

The CDR3 reads CASSSDGGYEQYF. Written as DNA, the CDR3 is TGTGCCAGCAGCTCGGACGGAGGCTACGAGCAGTACTTC. The chain is built from TRBV7-9 and TRBJ2-7, with D possibly TRBD2 on 5 matching bases. V lost 4 bases and J 3 bases, leaving 10 bases between the germline ends. This CDR3 is built from 13 residues. CDR1 SEHNR and CDR2 FQNEAQ come from the germline V gene (reference sequence). Combining the CDR3 with reference TRBV7-9 and TRBJ2-7 gives the whole variable domain DTGVSQNPRHKITKRGQNVTFRCDPISEHNRLYWYRQTLGQGPEFLTYFQNEAQLEKSRLLSDRFSAERPKGSFSTLEIQRTEQGDSAMYLCASSSDGGYEQYFGPGTRLTVT.

J is TRBJ1-4 and V is TRBV6-1; the match to TRBD1 covers 7 bases. CDR1 is MNHNS and CDR2 is SASEGT in the germline V gene. The CDR3 sequence is 14 residues long. The J segment lost 3 bases and the V segment lost 5 bases, leaving 3 bases of the junction unmatched. The CDR3 sequence: CASSPGTANEKLFF. The CDR3, as DNA: TGTGCCAGCAGTCCCGGGACAGCTAATGAAAAACTGTTTTTT.

This chain uses TRBV5-1 with TRBJ2-2; D perhaps matches TRBD1 (5 bases). The V gene's germline CDR1 is SGHRS and CDR2 YFSETQ. The CDR3 is 14 residues long. V lost 4 bases and J 7 bases, leaving 14 bases between the germline ends. CDR3 protein: CASSHKVQVGELFF. CDR3 bases: TGCGCCAGCAGCCACAAAGTACAGGTCGGGGAGCTGTTTTTT. Looking up the rest from reference TRBV5-1 and TRBJ2-2 gives the full variable domain: KAGVTQTPRYLIKTRGQQVTLSCSPISGHRSVSWYQQTPGQGLQFLFEYFSETQRNKGNFPGRFSGRQFSNSRSEMNVSTLELGDSALYLCASSHKVQVGELFFGEGSRLTVL.

This clone was detected only a few times. A far larger clone is one base from this, pointing to a likely read error. The V call is TRBV6-4, the J call TRBJ2-7; 10 bases align to TRBD1. Per germline, CDR1 MRHNA and CDR2 SNTAGT. J lost 6 bases, V lost 6 bases, and 17 bases had no gene match. The CDR3 runs 17 residues. CDR3 loop: CASSLGLLGQGSFEQYF. The DNA of the CDR3 is TGTGCCAGCAGCTTAGGGCTACTGGGACAGGGGTCGTTCGAGCAGTACTTC.

The chain couples TRBV5-1 to TRBJ1-1, with D maybe TRBD1 (6 bases). The germline V gene encodes CDR1 SGHRS and CDR2 YFSETQ. V lost 4 bases, J lost 1 base, and 8 bases lay in between. The CDR3 has 13 residues. CDR3 region: CASSTRGNTEAFF. The CDR3 region has the DNA TGCGCCAGCAGCACCAGGGGGAACACTGAAGCTTTCTTT. The full variable domain, with the rest looked up from reference TRBV5-1 and TRBJ1-1, is KAGVTQTPRYLIKTRGQQVTLSCSPISGHRSVSWYQQTPGQGLQFLFEYFSETQRNKGNFPGRFSGRQFSNSRSEMNVSTLELGDSALYLCASSTRGNTEAFFGQGTRLTVV.

The sample holds one count of this clone. The rearrangement joins TRBV30 to TRBJ1-1, with TRBD1 as a possible D gene (6 bases). Per germline, CDR1 GTSNPN and CDR2 SVGIG (reference sequence). This CDR3 contains 15 residues. The V and J ends lost 3 bases and 3 bases respectively, with 17 bases between them. The CDR3 DNA sequence: TGTGCCTGGAGCCCACAGGGACGGGTGTACACTGAAGCTTTCTTT. Translation gives CAWSPQGRVYTEAFF.

This clone came up a few times. This chain uses TRBV6-1 with TRBJ2-1, with 15 bases that match TRBD2. CDR3 length: 15 amino acids. Germline V lookup: CDR1 MNHNS, CDR2 SASEGT. Losses at the gene ends were 3 bases for V and 9 bases for J; bases not matched to a gene: 3. In DNA, the CDR3 is TGTGCCAGCAGTGATCCGGGACTAGCGGGAGGTGAGCAGTTCTTC. It specifies CASSDPGLAGGEQFF.

The CDR3 region has the DNA TGTGCCAGCAGTTACTCGGGGCAGGGGCCCTACGAGCAGTACTTC. Protein: CASSYSGQGPYEQYF. This chain connects TRBV6-5 to TRBJ2-7; a possible D gene is TRBD1 (6 bases). The CDR3 consists of 15 residues. The germline V gene encodes CDR1 MNHEY and CDR2 SVGAGI. V was clipped by 0 bases and J by 2 bases, with 11 bases between them.

The chain couples TRBV5-1 to TRBJ1-6; D perhaps matches TRBD1 (6 bases). V was cut by 6 bases and J by 0 bases, with 10 bases left in between. Germline-derived CDR1 and CDR2 are SGHRS and YFSETQ. This CDR3 is 15 amino acids long. In nucleotides, the CDR3 is TGCGCCAGCAAGGGGGGGAGCTCCTATAATTCACCCCTCCACTTT. This gives the protein CASKGGSSYNSPLHF.

In the case of this clone: The sample holds other DNA sequences that translate to the same CDR3. The J gene is TRBJ1-5, the V gene TRBV15; 7 bases fit TRBD1. The CDR3 is made up of 14 amino acids. Per the germline V gene, CDR1 is LNHNV and CDR2 is YYDKDF (reference sequence). V was pared by 5 bases and J by 4 bases, with 5 bases of the junction left unmatched. The CDR3 sequence is CATSRPGGNQPQHF. CDR3 in DNA: TGTGCCACCAGCCGGCCAGGGGGTAATCAGCCCCAGCATTTT.